Shown below are 29 T cell receptor beta chains from a single sample sequenced in a study of blood T cell repertoires in COVID-19. The table came from immunoSEQ multiplex PCR; TCRdb's copy has only in-frame clones and leaves some out. The sample contains some 240,000 clones, roughly nine tenths of which appear only once. Specimen: peripheral blood. The receptors derive from a man in his sixties with COVID-19, enrolled during active disease.

This clone has only a few counts. The chain carries TRBV29-1 and TRBJ1-1; 7 bases are a match to TRBD1. In germline, CDR1 is SQVTM, CDR2 ANQGSEA. This CDR3 contains 10 residues. Losses at the gene ends were 6 bases for V and 9 bases for J; bases not matched to a gene: 4. CDR3 sequence (DNA): TGCAGCGTCGACAGGGATCAAGCTTTCTTT. Amino acids: CSVDRDQAFF.

The V and J genes are TRBV5-1 and TRBJ2-7; 7 bases map to TRBD2. Germline loops: CDR1 SGHRS, CDR2 YFSETQ. The CDR3 consists of 16 residues. V lost 3 bases and J lost 2; bases outside the gene matches: 11. CDR3 loop: CASSSPEGLSTYEQYF. CDR3 nucleotides: TGCGCCAGCAGCTCCCCCGAGGGACTATCGACCTACGAGCAGTACTTC.

This chain links TRBV3-1 (or the pseudogene TRBV3-2) with TRBJ1-1; TRBD1 matches at 7 bases. Germline V lookup: CDR1 LGHDT, CDR2 YNNKEL (reference sequence). The V and J ends lost 4 bases and 4 bases, in that order; junction bases with no gene match: 6. The CDR3 is 14 residues long. Here the CDR3 DNA reads TGTGCCAGCAGCCCGACGACAGGGAGCACTGAAGCTTTCTTT. Its protein product is CASSPTTGSTEAFF.

The chain carries TRBV6-5 and TRBJ1-5, with 8 bases identical to TRBD1. Germline V gene sequence: CDR1 MNHEY, CDR2 SVGAGI. V shed 5 bases and J 5 bases; nucleotides not matched to a gene: 8. This CDR3 spans 15 amino acids. CDR3 region: CASSPRTGSDQPQHF. CDR3 coding DNA: TGTGCCAGCAGTCCCAGGACAGGGTCGGATCAGCCCCAGCATTTT.

J is TRBJ1-6 and V is TRBV6-5; TRBD1 matches at 8 bases. The CDR3 runs to 15 residues. Per germline, CDR1 MNHEY and CDR2 SVGAGI. Losses at the gene ends were 2 bases for V and 7 bases for J; bases not matched to a gene: 4. This chain's CDR3 is CASSYQGALNSPLHF. The CDR3 DNA follows: TGTGCCAGCAGTTACCAGGGGGCGCTAAATTCACCCCTCCACTTT.

The chain employs TRBV6-5 and TRBJ1-2; 9 bases line up with TRBD1. The junction had 10 bases not matched to a gene; V was cut back by 4 bases and J by 7 bases. The CDR3 is made up of 15 amino acids. CDR1 is MNHEY and CDR2 is SVGAGI in the germline V gene. CDR3: CASSFQQGALAGYTF. As DNA, the CDR3 is TGTGCCAGCAGTTTCCAACAGGGGGCATTAGCTGGCTACACCTTC.

The V and J genes are TRBV5-4 and TRBJ2-7; D possibly corresponds to TRBD2 (6 bases). The ends were cut back, 4 bases at V and 4 bases at J, with 18 bases in the middle. This CDR3 is built from 15 residues. The germline gives CDR1 SGHNT, CDR2 YYREEE (reference sequence). The CDR3 protein is CASSSTGGKSYEQYF. The CDR3 bases are TGTGCCAGCAGCAGCACCGGGGGTAAATCTTACGAGCAGTACTTC.

The chain's CDR3 is CASSVEQGSPGELFF. DNA for the CDR3: TGTGCCAGCAGCGTAGAACAGGGGTCCCCTGGGGAGCTGTTTTTT. The chain is built from TRBV9 and TRBJ2-2; 7 bases agree with TRBD1. V dropped 0 bases and J dropped 8; count of bases not matched to a gene: 7. Germline CDR1 is SGDLS and CDR2 is YYNGEE. The CDR3 covers 15 residues.

The gene calls are TRBV10-3 and TRBJ1-2, with D possibly TRBD1 on 6 matching bases. The CDR3 spans 13 residues. Germline lookup yields CDR1 ENHRY and CDR2 SYGVKD. Trimming shortened V by 8 bases and J by 0 bases, and 10 bases separated the two germline ends. CDR3 loop: CAIRDTTNYGYTF. Here the CDR3 DNA reads TGTGCCATCCGGGACACTACTAACTATGGCTACACCTTC.

This rearrangement joins TRBV7-3 to TRBJ2-2; the match to TRBD2 covers 12 bases. CDR1 and CDR2 from the germline V gene are SGHTA and FQGTGA. CDR3 length: 15 residues. V lost 2 bases and J lost 5; bases outside the gene matches: 0. Here the CDR3 reads CASSLGTSGTGELFF. The CDR3 region has the DNA TGTGCCAGCAGCTTAGGGACTAGCGGGACCGGGGAGCTGTTTTTT.

This chain's CDR3 is CASSPTRGREGYEQYF. CDR3 sequence (DNA): TGCGCCAGCAGCCCGACAAGGGGGCGAGAAGGGTACGAGCAGTACTTC. The chain is built from TRBV4-1 and TRBJ2-7; 7 bases match TRBD1. Germline assignment: CDR1 MGHRA and CDR2 YSYEKL. Trimming removed 4 bases from V and 4 bases from J; junction bases left unmatched: 13. The CDR3 totals 16 residues.

V gene TRBV19 combines with J gene TRBJ1-5; weak D call: TRBD1 (6 bases). The CDR3 covers 15 residues. From germline, CDR1 is LNHDA and CDR2 SQIVND (reference sequence). Trimming pared 9 bases from V and 7 bases from J, leaving 22 bases between. The CDR3 loop is CASRSHRDTGQPQHF. CDR3 DNA sequence: TGTGCCAGCCGATCACACAGGGACACGGGACAGCCCCAGCATTTT.

The chain combines TRBV9 with TRBJ1-5; TRBD1 matches at 9 bases. This CDR3 is built from 15 residues. The junction had 5 bases not matched to a gene; V was cut back by 0 bases and J by 7 bases. The germline V gene encodes CDR1 SGDLS and CDR2 YYNGEE. The chain's CDR3 is CASSVAGQGDQPQHF. In DNA form, the CDR3 reads TGTGCCAGCAGCGTAGCGGGACAGGGAGACCAGCCCCAGCATTTT.

The rearrangement links TRBV29-1 to TRBJ2-6, with TRBD1 as a possible D gene (6 bases). Trimming left V 6 bases short and J 2 bases short, with 11 bases between. CDR3 size: 14 residues. Germline V lookup: CDR1 SQVTM, CDR2 ANQGSEA. The CDR3 DNA follows: TGCAGCGTCAAACAGGGCGCTGGGGCCAACGTCCTGACTTTC. This gives the protein CSVKQGAGANVLTF.

This chain links TRBV5-1 with TRBJ1-5; D ambiguous. Trimming stripped 0 bases from V and 5 bases from J, with 6 bases between. CDR3 size: 13 residues. Germline V gene lookup returns CDR1 SGHRS and CDR2 YFSETQ. The CDR3 loop is CASSLASDQPQHF. In DNA form, the CDR3 reads TGCGCCAGCAGCTTGGCCTCGGATCAGCCCCAGCATTTT.

The chain carries TRBV6-4 and TRBJ2-2; TRBD1 aligns across 7 bases. The trim removed 6 bases at V and 6 bases at J, leaving 13 bases unmatched. The CDR3 is made up of 16 amino acids. CDR1 is MRHNA, CDR2 SNTAGT, per germline. The CDR3 region has the DNA TGTGCCAGCAGGGATGGGACAGCCATTGATGCCGGGGAGCTGTTTTTT. Protein: CASRDGTAIDAGELFF.

V usage is TRBV11-2 and J usage is TRBJ2-1; 10 nucleotides line up with TRBD2. This CDR3 contains 19 residues. Losses at the gene ends were 7 bases for V and 5 bases for J; bases not matched to a gene: 20. Looked up from germline, CDR1 is SGHAT and CDR2 is FQNNGV. The CDR3 loop reads CASTLRVASGGGVNNEQFF. CDR3 coding DNA: TGTGCCAGCACCCTCCGAGTAGCTAGCGGGGGCGGAGTTAACAATGAGCAGTTCTTC.

This chain joins TRBV4-1 and TRBJ2-5; TRBD1 is a possible D gene (6 bases). CDR1 is MGHRA and CDR2 is YSYEKL in the germline V gene. The CDR3 extends over 16 amino acids. The V and J ends lost 0 bases and 0 bases respectively, with 11 bases between them. The CDR3 here is CASSQDGTLYQETQYF. Written as DNA, the CDR3 is TGCGCCAGCAGCCAAGACGGGACATTGTACCAAGAGACCCAGTACTTC.

With respect to this clone: One junction end does not reproduce the germline sequence, and a read error may be involved. The gene calls are TRBV7-7 and TRBJ2-1, with TRBD2 identical over 13 bases. The CDR3 spans 19 residues. Per the germline V gene, CDR1 is SSHAT and CDR2 is FNYEAQ (reference sequence). For the CDR3, the DNA is TGTGCTAGCAGCTCCGGACTAGCGGGGGTCCCCAGCTCCTACAATGAGCAGTTCTTC. It translates to CASSSGLAGVPSSYNEQFF.

V and J are TRBV6-2 or TRBV6-3 and TRBJ1-5; a weak D match, TRBD1 (5 bases). Germline loops: CDR1 MNHEY, CDR2 SVGEGT. V lost 4 bases and J 7 bases, leaving 14 bases between the germline ends. The CDR3 is 14 amino acids. The CDR3, as DNA: TGTGCCAGCAGTTGGGAGGTAGGGGCGCAGCCCCAGCATTTT. Amino acids: CASSWEVGAQPQHF.

V and J are TRBV19 and TRBJ1-2, with no clear D. The CDR3 length is 14 residues. Germline CDR1 is LNHDA and CDR2 is SQIVND (reference sequence). V shed 10 bases and J shed 0 bases, with 15 bases lying between them. For the CDR3, the DNA is TGTGCCACCACGCAGGCAGTCGCTAACTATGGCTACACCTTC. This gives the protein CATTQAVANYGYTF. Together with reference TRBV19 and TRBJ1-2, the CDR3 gives the full variable domain: DGGITQSPKYLFRKEGQNVTLSCEQNLNHDAMYWYRQDPGQGLRLIYYSQIVNDFQKGDIAEGYSVSREKKESFPLTVTSAQKNPTAFYLCATTQAVANYGYTFGSGTRLTVV.

This chain links TRBV21-1 with TRBJ1-5; TRBD1, as called in the table, went unchecked against the DNA. TRBV21-1 is given as a pseudogene. This CDR3 spans 17 amino acids. DNA for the CDR3: TGTGCCAGCAGCCCTAGACTGGGACAGGGAAAAGATCAGCCCCAGCATTTT. Translation gives CASSPRLGQGKDQPQHF.

The rearrangement joins TRBV5-1 to TRBJ2-2, with 9 positions matching TRBD2. Germline values: CDR1 SGHRS, CDR2 YFSETQ. V dropped 8 bases and J dropped 2; count of bases not matched to a gene: 13. The CDR3 has 17 amino acids. The CDR3 DNA sequence: TGCGCCAGTCGGGGGACTAGCAGCCTAGAAAACACCGGGGAGCTGTTTTTT. Amino acids: CASRGTSSLENTGELFF.

J is TRBJ1-1 and V is TRBV5-1; 7 nucleotides match TRBD1. V lost 2 bases and J lost 0; bases outside the gene matches: 4. CDR3 length equals 15 residues. In germline, CDR1 is SGHRS, CDR2 YFSETQ. The CDR3 DNA reads TGCGCCAGCAGCTTCGTAGGGGGCCTGAACACTGAAGCTTTCTTT. Protein sequence: CASSFVGGLNTEAFF.

V usage is TRBV18 and J usage is TRBJ1-2; 7 nucleotides align to TRBD1. Per the germline V gene, CDR1 is KGHSH and CDR2 is LQKENI. The V and J ends lost 3 bases and 4 bases, in that order; junction bases with no gene match: 14. This CDR3 has 17 residues. The CDR3 protein is CASSPLGVQGSSYGYTF. DNA for the CDR3: TGTGCCAGCTCACCGCTCGGGGTACAGGGGTCCTCCTATGGCTACACCTTC.

This chain uses TRBV11-2 with TRBJ2-5; 12 bases align to TRBD1. J gave up 5 bases and V 1 base, and 14 bases lay outside the gene matches. The CDR3 covers 19 residues. Germline assignment: CDR1 SGHAT and CDR2 FQNNGV. The CDR3 here is CASSLALFVRDRGRETQYF. The CDR3 DNA reads as TGTGCCAGCAGCTTAGCTTTATTTGTACGGGACAGGGGGCGCGAGACCCAGTACTTC.

The chain has TRBV2 and TRBJ1-2; D is possibly TRBD1 (6 bases). This CDR3 contains 13 residues. V lost 6 bases, J lost 4 bases, and 12 bases lay in between. Germline CDR1 is SNHLY and CDR2 is FYNNEI. CDR3: CASRARTVYGYTF. DNA of the CDR3: TGTGCCAGCAGGGCCCGGACAGTCTATGGCTACACCTTC.

The chain couples TRBV7-2 to TRBJ2-7, with 9 bases lining up with TRBD1. The germline CDR1 and CDR2 sequences are SGHTA and FQGNSA. J was trimmed by 4 bases and V by 3 bases; bases with no gene match: 7. The CDR3 is 15 amino acids. The CDR3 sequence: CASSLDRGLAYEQYF. The CDR3 coding sequence is TGTGCCAGCAGCTTGGACAGGGGATTGGCGTACGAGCAGTACTTC.

A note on this clone: The same CDR3 is also encoded by other DNA sequences in this sample. V usage is TRBV18 and J usage is TRBJ2-2; the match to TRBD1 covers 7 bases. With 6 bases clipped from V and 4 bases from J, the junction kept 5 bases outside the gene matches. CDR3 size: 14 residues. Germline loops: CDR1 KGHSH, CDR2 LQKENI. The CDR3 is CASSPGQTTGELFF. For the CDR3, the DNA is TGTGCCAGCTCGCCGGGACAGACCACCGGGGAGCTGTTTTTT.